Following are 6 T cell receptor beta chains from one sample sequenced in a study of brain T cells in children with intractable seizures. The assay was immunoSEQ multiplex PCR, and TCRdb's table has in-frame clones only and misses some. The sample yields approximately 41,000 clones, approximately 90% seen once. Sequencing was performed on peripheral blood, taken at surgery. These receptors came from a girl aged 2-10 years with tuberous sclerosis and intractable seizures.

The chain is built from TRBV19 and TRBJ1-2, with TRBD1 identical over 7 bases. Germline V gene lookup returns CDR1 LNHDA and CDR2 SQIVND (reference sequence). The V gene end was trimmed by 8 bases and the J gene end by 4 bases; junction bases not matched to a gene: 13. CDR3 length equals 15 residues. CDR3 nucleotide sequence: TGTGCCAGTCTAAGGCAGACAGGGATTGGCTATGGCTACACCTTC. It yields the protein CASLRQTGIGYGYTF. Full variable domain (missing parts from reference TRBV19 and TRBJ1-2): DGGITQSPKYLFRKEGQNVTLSCEQNLNHDAMYWYRQDPGQGLRLIYYSQIVNDFQKGDIAEGYSVSREKKESFPLTVTSAQKNPTAFYLCASLRQTGIGYGYTFGSGTRLTVV.

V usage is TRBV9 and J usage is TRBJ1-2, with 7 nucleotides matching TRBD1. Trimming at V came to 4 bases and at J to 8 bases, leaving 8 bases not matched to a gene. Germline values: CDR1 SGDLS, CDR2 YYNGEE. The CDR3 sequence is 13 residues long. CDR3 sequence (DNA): TGTGCCAGCAGCTCCTCAGGGGGGCAAGGCTACACCTTC. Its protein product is CASSSSGGQGYTF.

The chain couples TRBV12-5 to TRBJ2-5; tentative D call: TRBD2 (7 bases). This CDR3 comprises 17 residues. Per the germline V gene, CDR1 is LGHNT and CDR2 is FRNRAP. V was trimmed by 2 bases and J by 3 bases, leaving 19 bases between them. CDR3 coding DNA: TGTGCTAGTGGTTTGCGACCCCCGGGGGGCGTGGAAGAGACCCAGTACTTC. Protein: CASGLRPPGGVEETQYF.

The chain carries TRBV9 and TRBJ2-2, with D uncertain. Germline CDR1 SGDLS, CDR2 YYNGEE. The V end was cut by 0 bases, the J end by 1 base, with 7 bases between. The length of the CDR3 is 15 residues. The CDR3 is CASSVATGNTGELFF. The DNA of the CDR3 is TGTGCCAGCAGCGTAGCAACTGGGAACACCGGGGAGCTGTTTTTT.

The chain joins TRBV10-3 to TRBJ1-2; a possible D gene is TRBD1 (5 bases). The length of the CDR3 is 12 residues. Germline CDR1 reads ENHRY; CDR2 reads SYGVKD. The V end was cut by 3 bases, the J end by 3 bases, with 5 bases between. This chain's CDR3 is CAISEQDYGYTF. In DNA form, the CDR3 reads TGTGCCATCAGTGAACAGGACTATGGCTACACCTTC.

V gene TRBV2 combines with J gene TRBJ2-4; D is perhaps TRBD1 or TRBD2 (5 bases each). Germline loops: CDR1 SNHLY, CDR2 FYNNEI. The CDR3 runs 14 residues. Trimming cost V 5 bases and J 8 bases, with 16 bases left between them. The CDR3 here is CASSPRGSRDIQYF. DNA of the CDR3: TGTGCCAGCAGTCCCCGGGGCTCGAGGGACATTCAGTACTTC.